One TCR beta chain is described in this entry. Some clones are missing from TCRdb's copy, which holds only in-frame ones; the method was immunoSEQ multiplex PCR. The sample includes about 110,000 clones, approximately 80% seen only once; the top ten take about 8.1%. These data come from a study of blood T cell repertoires in COVID-19. Looking at the study overall: From the United States, Italy and Spain came samples of acute and convalescent COVID-19.

The germline V gene encodes CDR1 SGHTA and CDR2 FQGTGA. With 0 bases clipped from V and 2 bases from J, the junction kept 3 bases outside the gene matches. The CDR3 sequence is 16 residues long. Sequenced: peripheral blood. V usage is TRBV7-3 and J usage is TRBJ2-3; 9 nucleotides match TRBD1. This TCR was recovered from a woman aged 40 to 50 with acute or convalescent COVID-19. The CDR3 DNA follows: TGTGCCAGCAGCTTAACGACAGGGGGTGCCACAGATACGCAGTATTTT. The encoded protein is CASSLTTGGATDTQYF.